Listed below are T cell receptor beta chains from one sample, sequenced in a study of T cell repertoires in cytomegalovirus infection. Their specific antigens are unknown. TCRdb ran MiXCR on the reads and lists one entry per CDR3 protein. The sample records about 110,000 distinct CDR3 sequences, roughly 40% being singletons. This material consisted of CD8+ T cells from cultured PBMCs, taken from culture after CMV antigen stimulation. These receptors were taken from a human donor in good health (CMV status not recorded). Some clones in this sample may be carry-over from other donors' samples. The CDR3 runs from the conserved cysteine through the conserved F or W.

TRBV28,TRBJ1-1,CASSLSWNTEAFF
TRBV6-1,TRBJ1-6,CASSYKTASGSPLHF
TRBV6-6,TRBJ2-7,CASSYWETGPSYEQYF
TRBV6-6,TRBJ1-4,CASSYSSGEKLFF
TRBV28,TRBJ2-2,CASFRRTGELFF
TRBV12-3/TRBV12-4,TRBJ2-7,CASSFGSDYEQYF
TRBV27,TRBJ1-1,CASSLTGINTEAFF
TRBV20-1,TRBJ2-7,CSARERGLIEQYF
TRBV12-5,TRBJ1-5,CASGLDSNQPQHF
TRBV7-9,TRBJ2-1,CASSLGLAIHNEQFF
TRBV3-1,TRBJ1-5,CASRQKNQPQQF
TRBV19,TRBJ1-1,CASSLSFTEAFF
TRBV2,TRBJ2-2,CASRETGADGELFF
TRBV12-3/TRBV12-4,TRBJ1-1,CASTEGQGKIPEAFF
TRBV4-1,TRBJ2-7,CASSGLDGYEQYF
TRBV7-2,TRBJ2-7,CASRRYEQYF
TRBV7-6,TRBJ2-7,CASHELGTGNDEQYF
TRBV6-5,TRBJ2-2,CASSWGDTGELFF
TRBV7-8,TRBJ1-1,CASSLQEGGFDLNTEAFF
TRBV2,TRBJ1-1,CASSPRRGTGEYFF
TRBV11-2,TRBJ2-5,CASSSSIEETQYF
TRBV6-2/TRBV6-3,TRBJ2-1,CASRSLAGGYNEQFF
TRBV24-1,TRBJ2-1,CATSDGAGGYDEQFF
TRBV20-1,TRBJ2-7,CSALDTSSYEQYF
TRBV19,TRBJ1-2,CASSMWSGQSYGYTF
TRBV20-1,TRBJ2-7,CSARAWEGGYEQYF
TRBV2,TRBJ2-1,CASNPPPGRSSYNEQFF
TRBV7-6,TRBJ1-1,CASTQHHEAFF
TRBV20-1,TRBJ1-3,CSARDRDTSSGNTIYF
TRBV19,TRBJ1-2,CASSIGPGYTF
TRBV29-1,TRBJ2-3,CSVDPGPSTDTQYF
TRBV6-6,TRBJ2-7,CASSYPRGGPEPYEQYF
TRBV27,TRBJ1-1,CASSFAQNTEAFF
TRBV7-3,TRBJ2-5,CASTPGGPGQETQYF
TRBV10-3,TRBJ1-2,CAISEAPGPANYGYTF
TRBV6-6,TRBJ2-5,CASSYRTSVETQYF
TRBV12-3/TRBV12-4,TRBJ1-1,CASNDREDTEAFF